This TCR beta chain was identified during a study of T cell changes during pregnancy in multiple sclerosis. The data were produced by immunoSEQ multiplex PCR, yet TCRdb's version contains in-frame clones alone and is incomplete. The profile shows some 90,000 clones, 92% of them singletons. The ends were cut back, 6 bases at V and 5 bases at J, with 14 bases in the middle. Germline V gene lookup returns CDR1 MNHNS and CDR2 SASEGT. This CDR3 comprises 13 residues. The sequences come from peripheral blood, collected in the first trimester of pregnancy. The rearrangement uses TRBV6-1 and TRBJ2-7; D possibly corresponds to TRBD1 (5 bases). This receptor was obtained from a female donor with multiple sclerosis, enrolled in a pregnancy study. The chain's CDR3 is CASRVRAPDEQYF. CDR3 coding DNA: TGTGCCAGCAGGGTCAGGGCTCCCGACGAGCAGTACTTC.